One sample yielded the 12 T cell receptor beta chains listed below, sequenced in a study of blood T cells in healthy people across ages. It was with a sample-barcoded 5' primer and a J-beta primer mix that a second PCR of roughly 7 to 12 cycles was run. In TCRdb, the 5' RACE reads were re-called with MiXCR into one record per CDR3 protein. This table has around 650,000 distinct CDR3 sequences, about 30% appearing once. Sample: blood. The receptors stem from a woman older than 75 in good health.

This clonotype has a handful of counts. A much more abundant neighbour one base away suggests this may be a read error. This sequence joins TRBV6-1 and TRBJ2-6; 7 bases agree with TRBD2. In germline, CDR1 is MNHNS, CDR2 SASEGT. This CDR3 is built from 15 residues. As DNA, the CDR3 is TGTGCCACCAGGGAGGGGCCCTCTGGGGCCAACGTCCGGACTTTC. Its protein product is CATREGPSGANVRTF.

This clonotype was seen many times. This chain connects TRBV20-1 to TRBJ1-5; D is uncertain. This CDR3 spans 18 amino acids. Germline CDR1 is DFQATT and CDR2 is SNEGSKA (reference sequence). Trimming cost V 6 bases and J 0 bases, with 24 bases left between them. The DNA for the CDR3 is TGCAGTGCCCTGGTGGTGACCGCCGGATCCCATAGCAATCAGCCCCAGCATTTT. As protein: CSALVVTAGSHSNQPQHF.

This rearrangement joins TRBV20-1 to TRBJ1-1; D is possibly TRBD1 (5 bases). From germline, CDR1 is DFQATT and CDR2 SNEGSKA (reference sequence). Trimming removed 1 base at V and 8 bases at J, with 14 bases between. The CDR3 is 13 amino acids. The CDR3 nucleotides are TGCAGTGCTAGAGGGGAGACAGTCAGGGAAGCTTTCTTT. This sequence encodes CSARGETVREAFF.

This clonotype came up a few times. At one end, the junction sequence differs from germline, possibly due to a read error. The chain is built from TRBV6-5 and TRBJ2-5, with 7 bases lining up with TRBD1. In germline, CDR1 is MNHEY, CDR2 SVGAGI. There are 13 residues in the CDR3. CDR3 coding DNA: TGTGCCTGCAGCAGGGACAGCCAAGAGACCCAGTACTTC. It codes for CACSRDSQETQYF.

This clonotype has a handful of counts. A much larger clone sits a single nucleotide away, making a read error possible. V usage is TRBV5-1 and J usage is TRBJ2-7, with 8 nucleotides matching TRBD1. The germline V gene encodes CDR1 SGHRS and CDR2 YFSETQ. This CDR3 has 14 residues. Unmatched junction bases numbered 9, after V lost 3 bases and J lost 7 bases. The CDR3 spells CASSCVTGVEEQYF. CDR3 in DNA: TGCGCCAGCAGCTGTGTGACAGGGGTTGAGGAGCAGTACTTC.

The chain recombines TRBV6-1 with TRBJ1-1; D gene unclear. The V gene's germline CDR1 is MNHNS and CDR2 SASEGT. This CDR3 is 17 amino acids long. Trimming pared 6 bases from V and 4 bases from J, leaving 24 bases between. The CDR3 is CASRVLTSFQSGTEAFF. The CDR3 DNA sequence: TGTGCCAGCAGGGTTCTGACGTCGTTCCAGTCGGGCACTGAAGCTTTCTTT.

This clonotype was counted between two and nine times. V is TRBV20-1 and J is TRBJ2-1; no clear D. The germline gives CDR1 DFQATT, CDR2 SNEGSKA (reference sequence). The CDR3 has 9 residues. The ends were cut back, 3 bases at V and 7 bases at J, with 1 base in the middle. The CDR3 sequence: CSASNEQFF. In DNA form, the CDR3 reads TGCAGTGCTAGTAATGAGCAGTTCTTC.

This clonotype came up many times. The rearrangement uses TRBV28 and TRBJ2-3; D is tentatively TRBD1 or TRBD2 (6 bases each). Germline V gene data show CDR1 as MDHEN and CDR2 as SYDVKM. V was trimmed by 2 bases and J by 4 bases, leaving 16 bases between them. The CDR3 sequence is 16 residues long. The CDR3 DNA sequence: TGTGCCAGCAGTTTAAGGGGGGCTAGCTTTGCAGATACGCAGTATTTT. This gives the protein CASSLRGASFADTQYF.

The chain has TRBV2 and TRBJ1-1, with 9 bases lining up with TRBD1. The CDR3 extends over 14 amino acids. After removal of 5 bases from V and 5 bases from J, the junction contained 6 bases not matched to a gene. Germline V gene data show CDR1 as SNHLY and CDR2 as FYNNEI. This CDR3 is CASSRDRDGTEAFF. CDR3 bases: TGTGCCAGCAGTCGGGACAGGGATGGGACTGAAGCTTTCTTT. The variable domain in full, completed from reference TRBV2 and TRBJ1-1, reads EPEVTQTPSHQVTQMGQEVILRCVPISNHLYFYWYRQILGQKVEFLVSFYNNEISEKSEIFDDQFSVERPDGSNFTLKIRSTKLEDSAMYFCASSRDRDGTEAFFGQGTRLTVV.

On this clonotype: A much larger clone differs from this one at a single base, so this may be a read error. The V gene is TRBV6-1, the J gene TRBJ2-7; D ambiguous. Germline V gene data show CDR1 as MNHNS and CDR2 as SASEGT. The length of the CDR3 is 14 residues. Trimming left V 1 base short and J 7 bases short, with 14 bases between. CDR3 protein: CASSEVVGRNEQYF. CDR3 nucleotides: TGTGCCAGCAGTGAAGTAGTAGGGCGGAATGAGCAGTACTTC.

This clonotype was counted many times. The gene calls are TRBV20-1 and TRBJ2-3; a possible D gene is TRBD1 (6 bases). The CDR3 length is 17 residues. Germline V gene data show CDR1 as DFQATT and CDR2 as SNEGSKA (reference sequence). With 3 bases removed from V and 2 bases from J, the gap between germline ends came to 21 bases. CDR3 nucleotides: TGCAGTGCTAGTCCACCGGAGGCAGGGGAAATCACAGATACGCAGTATTTT. It translates to CSASPPEAGEITDTQYF.

This clonotype was counted at least ten times. The CDR3 DNA follows: TGCAGTGCTAGCGATGGAACTGAAGCTTTCTTT. Protein product: CSASDGTEAFF. This chain uses TRBV20-1 with TRBJ1-1, with D unresolved. Germline V gives CDR1 DFQATT, CDR2 SNEGSKA (reference sequence). The CDR3 sequence is 11 residues long. The V and J ends lost 3 bases and 5 bases respectively, with 7 bases between them.